This T cell receptor (beta chain) is drawn from a study of shared clonotypes between healthy human individuals. The method was immunoSEQ multiplex PCR; TCRdb's version includes in-frame clones alone and lacks a portion of them. The profile shows approximately 530,000 clones, around 96% of them singletons. The CDR3 extends over 15 amino acids. Germline V CDR1 and CDR2: SGDLS, YYNGEE. Trimming stripped 0 bases from V and 5 bases from J, with 14 bases between. This TCR came from a woman in her twenties or thirties in good health. The rearrangement joins TRBV9 to TRBJ2-5, with D perhaps TRBD1 or TRBD2 (5 bases each). Sequenced sample: naive CD4+ T cells sorted from blood. Subset of the sample: CD45RA+ positively selected. The CDR3 loop reads CASSVDRGPRETQYF. CDR3 in DNA: TGTGCCAGCAGCGTAGATAGGGGACCCAGGGAGACCCAGTACTTC.